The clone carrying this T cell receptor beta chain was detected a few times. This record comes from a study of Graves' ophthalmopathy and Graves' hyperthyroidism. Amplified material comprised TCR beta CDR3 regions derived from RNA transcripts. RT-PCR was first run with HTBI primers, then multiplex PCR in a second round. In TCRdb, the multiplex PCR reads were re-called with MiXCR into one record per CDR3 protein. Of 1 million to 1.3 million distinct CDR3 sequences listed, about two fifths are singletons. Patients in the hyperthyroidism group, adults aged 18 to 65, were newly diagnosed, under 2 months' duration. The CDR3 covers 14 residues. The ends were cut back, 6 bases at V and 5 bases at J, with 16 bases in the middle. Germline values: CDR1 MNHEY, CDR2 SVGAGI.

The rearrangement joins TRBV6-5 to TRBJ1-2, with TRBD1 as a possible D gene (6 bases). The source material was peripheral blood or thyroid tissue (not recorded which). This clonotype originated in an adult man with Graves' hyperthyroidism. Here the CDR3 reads CASRTGTSGYGYTF. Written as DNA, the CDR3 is TGTGCCAGCAGAACCGGGACATCGGGGTATGGCTACACCTTC.